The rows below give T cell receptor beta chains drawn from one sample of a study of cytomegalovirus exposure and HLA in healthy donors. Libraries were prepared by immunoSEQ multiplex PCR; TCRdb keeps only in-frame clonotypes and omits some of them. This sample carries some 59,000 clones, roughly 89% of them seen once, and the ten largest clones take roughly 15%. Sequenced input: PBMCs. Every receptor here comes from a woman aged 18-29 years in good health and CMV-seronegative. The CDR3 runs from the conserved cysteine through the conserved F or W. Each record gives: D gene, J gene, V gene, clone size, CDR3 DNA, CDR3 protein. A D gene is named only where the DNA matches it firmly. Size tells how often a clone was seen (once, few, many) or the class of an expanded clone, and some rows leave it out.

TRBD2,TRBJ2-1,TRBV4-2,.,TGTGCCAGCAGCAAAACAGGGGTCTCCGCGGGAGGGCCCTACAATGAGCAGTTCTTC,CASSKTGVSAGGPYNEQFF
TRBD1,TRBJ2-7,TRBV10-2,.,TGCGCCAGCAACCCAACACAGGGGGCCCACGAGCAGTACTTC,CASNPTQGAHEQYF
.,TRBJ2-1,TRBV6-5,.,TGTGCCAGCAGCTCACTCTTGCGGACTTCGGGTGAGCAGTTCTTC,CASSSLLRTSGEQFF
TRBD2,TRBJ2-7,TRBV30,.,TGTGCCTGGAGAGAAGGCGGGAGTAGTTACGAGCAGTACTTC,CAWREGGSSYEQYF
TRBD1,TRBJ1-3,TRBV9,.,TGTGCCAGCAGCGTCAGGACAGGGCGAAACTCTGGAAACACCATATATTTT,CASSVRTGRNSGNTIYF
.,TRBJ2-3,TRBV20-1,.,TGCAGTGCGCCTAGCGTTTATACGCAGTATTTT,CSAPSVYTQYF
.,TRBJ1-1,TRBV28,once,TGTGCCAGCACCGACCTTGGGGCTGTCGGAGCTTTCTTT,CASTDLGAVGAFF
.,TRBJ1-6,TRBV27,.,TGTGCCAGCAGTTCGGGAGGCTCCTATAATTCACCCCTCCACTTT,CASSSGGSYNSPLHF
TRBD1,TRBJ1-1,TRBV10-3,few,TGTGCCATCAGTGACCTTAACAGGGGCACTAACACTGAAGCTTTCTTT,CAISDLNRGTNTEAFF
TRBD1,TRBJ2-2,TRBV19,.,TGTGCCAGTAGCTTGGGACAGTGGGACACCGGGGAGCTGTTTTTT,CASSLGQWDTGELFF
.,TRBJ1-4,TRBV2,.,TGTGCCAGCATCGTACCCGGGGAGGGACTGTTTTTT,CASIVPGEGLFF
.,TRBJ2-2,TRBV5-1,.,TGCGCCAGCAGCTTGATGTCCGTCAACACCGGGGAGCTGTTTTTT,CASSLMSVNTGELFF
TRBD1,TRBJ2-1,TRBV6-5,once,TGTGCCAGCAGCCGCGGGACAGGGAGTTACAATGAGCAGTTCTTC,CASSRGTGSYNEQFF
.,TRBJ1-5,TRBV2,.,TGTGCCAGCAGGAAAGGGGATGGGATGAGCAATCAGCCCCAGCATTTT,CASRKGDGMSNQPQHF
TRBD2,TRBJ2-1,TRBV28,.,TGTGCCAGCAGTTTGGTTAGCGGGAGGCGCGCAAGTGAGCAGTTCTTC,CASSLVSGRRASEQFF
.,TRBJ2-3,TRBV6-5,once,TGTGCCAGCAGTTACTCGAGAATGAGAGATACGCAGTATTTT,CASSYSRMRDTQYF
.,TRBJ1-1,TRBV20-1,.,TGCAGTGCCCAGGGATTTACTGAAGCTTTCTTT,CSAQGFTEAFF
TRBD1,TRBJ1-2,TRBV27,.,TGTGCCAGCAGTCCTGGGACAGTCTATGGCTACACCTTC,CASSPGTVYGYTF
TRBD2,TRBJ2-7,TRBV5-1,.,TGCGCCAGCAGCTTGGAGTCTAGCGGGACCTACGAGCAGTACTTC,CASSLESSGTYEQYF
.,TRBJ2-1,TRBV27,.,TGTGCCAGCAGTTTATTCTCCTCGGGACTTGGGGCCTACAATGAGCAGTTCTTC,CASSLFSSGLGAYNEQFF
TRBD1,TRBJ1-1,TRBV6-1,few,TGTGCCACAAACAGGGGGAACACTGAAGCTTTCTTT,CATNRGNTEAFF
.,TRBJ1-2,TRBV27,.,TGTGCCAGCAGTTCCGTCGGCGGGCCTGGTGGCTACACCTTC,CASSSVGGPGGYTF
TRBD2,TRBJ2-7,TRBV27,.,TGTGCCAGCAGCCCGAAGGGACTAGCGGGAGATTCCGAGCAGTACTTC,CASSPKGLAGDSEQYF
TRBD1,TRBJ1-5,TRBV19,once,TGTGCCAGTAGCCCGGGACAGGGAAATCAGCCCCAGCATTTT,CASSPGQGNQPQHF
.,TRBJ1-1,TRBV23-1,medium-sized,TGCGCCAGCAGTCACCTTAGGGGGGGCACTGAAGCTTTCTTT,CASSHLRGGTEAFF
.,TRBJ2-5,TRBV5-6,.,TGTGCCAGCAGGCAGGGCTCGGAGACCCAGTACTTC,CASRQGSETQYF
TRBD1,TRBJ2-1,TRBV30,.,TGTGCCTGGAGTGGGGGACAGGGGGCAAATGAGCAGTTCTTC,CAWSGGQGANEQFF
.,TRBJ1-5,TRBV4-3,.,TGCGCCAGCAGCCAAGACAGGGTACGGCCCCAGCATTTT,CASSQDRVRPQHF
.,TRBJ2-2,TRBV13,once,TGTGCCAGCAGCTTAGGACTAGCAGTTACCGGGGAGCTGTTTTTT,CASSLGLAVTGELFF
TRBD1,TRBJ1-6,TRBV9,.,TGTGCCAGCAGCCCAACAGGGGTTTCCTCACCCCTCCACTTT,CASSPTGVSSPLHF
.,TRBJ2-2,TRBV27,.,TGTGCCAGCAGTTTTACGGTAGTTGGTTACACCGGGGAGCTGTTTTTT,CASSFTVVGYTGELFF
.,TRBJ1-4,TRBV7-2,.,TGTGCCAGCAGCTTAGGGCAGCCCAATCTTCGAGGTGAAAAACTGTTTTTT,CASSLGQPNLRGEKLFF
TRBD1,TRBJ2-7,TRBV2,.,TGTGCCAGCAGTCTCCGGGACAGGGGGCAATACGAGCAGTACTTC,CASSLRDRGQYEQYF
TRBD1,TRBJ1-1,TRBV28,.,TGTGCCAGCAGGCCCGGGACAGATTATAACACTGAAGCTTTCTTT,CASRPGTDYNTEAFF
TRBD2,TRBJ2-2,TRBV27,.,TGTGCCAGCAGTTTGGGGGGCGGGAGGGTCACCGGGGAGCTGTTTTTT,CASSLGGGRVTGELFF
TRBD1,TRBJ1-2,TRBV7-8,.,TGTGCCAGCACCACCACGGCAGGGGGAATTGGCTACACCTTC,CASTTTAGGIGYTF
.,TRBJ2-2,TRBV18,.,TGTGCCAGCTCACCACCCAGGCGCTCCGGGGAGCTGTTTTTT,CASSPPRRSGELFF
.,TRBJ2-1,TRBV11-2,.,TGTGCCAGCAGCTTAGAACAGTTCTACAATGAGCAGTTCTTC,CASSLEQFYNEQFF
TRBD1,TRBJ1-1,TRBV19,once,TGTGCCAGTAGTAAGGGACAGGGGGCTTTCTTT,CASSKGQGAFF
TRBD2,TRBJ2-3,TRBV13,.,TGTGCCAGCAGCTTAGGCGCTAGCGGGGTGGGCACAGATACGCAGTATTTT,CASSLGASGVGTDTQYF
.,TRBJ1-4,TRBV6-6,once,TGTGCCAGCTGCTTGTCTAGCGGGGAAAAACTGTTTTTT,CASCLSSGEKLFF
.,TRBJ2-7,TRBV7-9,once,TGTGCCAGCAGCCTAGTCCACGGGGGCTACGAGCAGTACTTC,CASSLVHGGYEQYF
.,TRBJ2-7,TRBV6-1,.,TGTGCCAGCAGTCACAACTACGAGCAGTACTTC,CASSHNYEQYF
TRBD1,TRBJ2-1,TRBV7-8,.,TGTGCCAGCAGCTCCCCAGAGGACAGGACCGAGCAGTTCTTC,CASSSPEDRTEQFF
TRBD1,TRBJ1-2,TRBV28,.,TGTGCCAGCAGTCCCCGGACAGGCTACTTGCGCTACACCTTC,CASSPRTGYLRYTF
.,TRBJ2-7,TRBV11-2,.,TGTGCCAGCAGCTTAGGACAGTCCCGGATCTACGAGCAGTACTTC,CASSLGQSRIYEQYF
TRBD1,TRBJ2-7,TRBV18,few,TGTGCCAGCTCACCAACCAGACAGGGCGGCGGCTACGAGCAGTACTTC,CASSPTRQGGGYEQYF
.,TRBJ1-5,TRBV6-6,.,TGTGCCAGCAGTTCACAGGGACAGCCCCAGCATTTT,CASSSQGQPQHF
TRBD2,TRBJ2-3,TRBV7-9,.,TGTGCCAGCAGGTCACGTTTTAGCGGGAGGCTCACAGATACGCAGTATTTT,CASRSRFSGRLTDTQYF
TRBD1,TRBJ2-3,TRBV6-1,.,TGTGCCAGCAGTGAGACAGGGCGAACAGATACGCAGTATTTT,CASSETGRTDTQYF